This T cell receptor (beta chain) comes out of a study of beta chain features in type 1 diabetes. The study, taken as a whole, reports: Within patients, naive, central memory and Treg TCRB repertoires seemed more similar than within healthy donors. Sequencing the cDNA could make cells with high TCR expression show up more than they should.

Sequencing targeted expressed TCRB transcripts, as all isolated RNA had been reverse transcribed. Data came from immunoSEQ multiplex PCR; TCRdb stores just in-frame clones and leaves some out. This sample yields about 250,000 clones, of which about 14% are seen a single time; 0.026% belongs to the top ten. This CDR3 contains 13 residues. CDR1 and CDR2 (germline): SGHRS, YFSETQ. V was pared by 9 bases and J by 4 bases, with 16 bases between. Sorting with CD45RO/CCR7/CD25/CD127/CD95/CD27 yielded naive, central memory, regulatory and stem-like memory CD4+ cells. Points on this clone: Its antigen is not identified.

This receptor was taken from a woman aged 40 to 50 in good health. The chain links TRBV5-1 to TRBJ1-2, with D perhaps TRBD1 (5 bases). Sequencing was done on a sample of naive CD4+ T cells from blood. The CDR3, as DNA: TGCGCCACCGGAGTTGGGACTGCCTATGGCTACACCTTC. Its protein product is CATGVGTAYGYTF.